The rows below give T cell receptor beta chains drawn from one sample of a study of CD4 T cells in relation to SARS-CoV-2 and coronaviruses. Assay used: immunoSEQ multiplex PCR; TCRdb lists only in-frame clones, some missing. The sample yields more than 25,000 clones, just under 75% seen once. Which antigens these TCRs recognize remains unknown. Input material: CD4+ T cells from PBMCs, cultured in vitro. The source of these receptors is a human donor in good health. Each CDR3 is given with its conserved first and last residue. The order of the fields is J gene, V gene, D gene, clone size, CDR3 protein, CDR3 DNA. D genes are given only for firm matches. Clone size, where shown, is once, few, many, or a class for clones that have expanded.

j_call: TRBJ1-5; v_call: TRBV28; d_call: .; clone_size: once; cdr3_aa: CASTFGLNQPQHF; cdr3_nt: TGTGCCAGCACCTTCGGATTGAATCAGCCCCAGCATTTT
j_call: TRBJ2-7; v_call: TRBV29-1; d_call: .; clone_size: .; cdr3_aa: CSVDLQGPPYEQYF; cdr3_nt: TGCAGCGTTGATCTCCAAGGGCCTCCCTACGAGCAGTACTTC
j_call: TRBJ1-2; v_call: TRBV7-2; d_call: TRBD1; clone_size: .; cdr3_aa: CASSTRTGDYGYTF; cdr3_nt: TGTGCCAGCAGCACCAGGACAGGAGACTATGGCTACACCTTC
j_call: TRBJ2-7; v_call: TRBV20-1; d_call: .; clone_size: .; cdr3_aa: CSARDNYEQYF; cdr3_nt: TGCAGTGCTAGAGATAACTACGAGCAGTACTTC
j_call: TRBJ2-7; v_call: TRBV19; d_call: TRBD1; clone_size: few; cdr3_aa: CASSSRPGGPGEQYF; cdr3_nt: TGTGCCAGTAGTAGTCGTCCAGGGGGCCCAGGGGAGCAGTACTTC
j_call: TRBJ1-2; v_call: TRBV3-1/TRBV3-2; d_call: .; clone_size: .; cdr3_aa: CASSPGGDYGYTF; cdr3_nt: TGTGCCAGCAGCCCAGGTGGAGACTATGGCTACACCTTC
j_call: TRBJ2-5; v_call: TRBV3-1/TRBV3-2; d_call: .; clone_size: .; cdr3_aa: CASSQDVAGPETQYF; cdr3_nt: TGTGCCAGCAGCCAAGATGTGGCCGGGCCCGAGACCCAGTACTTC
j_call: TRBJ2-5; v_call: TRBV11-2; d_call: .; clone_size: .; cdr3_aa: CASSLGRETQYF; cdr3_nt: TGTGCCAGCAGCCTAGGCAGAGAGACCCAGTACTTC
j_call: TRBJ1-2; v_call: TRBV7-8; d_call: .; clone_size: .; cdr3_aa: CASSLQSSNGPFSYGYTF; cdr3_nt: TGTGCCAGCAGCTTACAATCCTCCAACGGGCCCTTCAGCTATGGCTACACCTTC
j_call: TRBJ1-5; v_call: TRBV7-8; d_call: TRBD1; clone_size: .; cdr3_aa: CASSSQGTYQPQHF; cdr3_nt: TGTGCCAGCAGCTCACAGGGGACGTATCAGCCCCAGCATTTT
j_call: TRBJ2-2; v_call: TRBV5-1; d_call: TRBD2; clone_size: .; cdr3_aa: CASSLTTSGAGELFF; cdr3_nt: TGCGCCAGCAGCTTGACAACTAGCGGGGCCGGGGAGCTGTTTTTT
j_call: TRBJ1-3; v_call: TRBV7-9; d_call: .; clone_size: .; cdr3_aa: CAYQSDRDSGNTIYF; cdr3_nt: TGTGCCTACCAAAGCGACCGTGACTCTGGAAACACCATATATTTT
j_call: TRBJ2-7; v_call: TRBV5-1; d_call: .; clone_size: .; cdr3_aa: CASSSRRRSSYEQYF; cdr3_nt: TGCGCCAGCAGCAGCAGACGGAGAAGCTCCTACGAGCAGTACTTC
j_call: TRBJ2-1; v_call: TRBV5-1; d_call: .; clone_size: .; cdr3_aa: CASSLVAGLDEQFF; cdr3_nt: TGCGCCAGCAGCTTAGTGGCGGGGCTCGATGAGCAGTTCTTC
j_call: TRBJ1-6; v_call: TRBV11-3; d_call: .; clone_size: few; cdr3_aa: CASSLGTDSPLHF; cdr3_nt: TGTGCCAGCAGCTTAGGGACCGATTCACCCCTCCACTTT
j_call: TRBJ2-4; v_call: TRBV18; d_call: TRBD1; clone_size: .; cdr3_aa: CASSSGQGGNIQYF; cdr3_nt: TGTGCCAGCTCATCGGGACAGGGAGGAAACATTCAGTACTTC
j_call: TRBJ1-2; v_call: TRBV3-1/TRBV3-2; d_call: .; clone_size: .; cdr3_aa: CASSQVFGTPYGYTF; cdr3_nt: TGTGCCAGCAGCCAAGTATTCGGCACCCCTTATGGCTACACCTTC
j_call: TRBJ2-1; v_call: TRBV7-9; d_call: TRBD2; clone_size: .; cdr3_aa: CASSREVYNEQFF; cdr3_nt: TGTGCCAGCAGCCGGGAGGTCTACAATGAGCAGTTCTTC
j_call: TRBJ2-7; v_call: TRBV27; d_call: .; clone_size: .; cdr3_aa: CASSTLTGPSYEQYF; cdr3_nt: TGTGCCAGCAGTACCCTGACAGGTCCTTCCTACGAGCAGTACTTC
j_call: TRBJ2-7; v_call: TRBV5-6; d_call: .; clone_size: few; cdr3_aa: CASSSKYEQYF; cdr3_nt: TGTGCCAGCAGCTCGAAATACGAGCAGTACTTC
j_call: TRBJ1-5; v_call: TRBV5-8; d_call: TRBD1; clone_size: few; cdr3_aa: CASSLVTGTNQPQHF; cdr3_nt: TGTGCCAGCAGCTTGGTGACAGGGACAAATCAGCCCCAGCATTTT
j_call: TRBJ2-7; v_call: TRBV23-1; d_call: TRBD1; clone_size: few; cdr3_aa: CASSQRGQGGYEQYF; cdr3_nt: TGCGCCAGCAGTCAACGGGGACAGGGTGGGTACGAGCAGTACTTC
j_call: TRBJ1-4; v_call: TRBV5-8; d_call: .; clone_size: .; cdr3_aa: CASSLAGSRGEKLFF; cdr3_nt: TGTGCCAGCAGCTTGGCGGGCTCTAGGGGTGAAAAACTGTTTTTT
j_call: TRBJ1-2; v_call: TRBV10-3; d_call: .; clone_size: .; cdr3_aa: CAISPPGRGYGYTF; cdr3_nt: TGTGCCATCAGTCCTCCGGGGCGCGGGTATGGCTACACCTTC
j_call: TRBJ2-2; v_call: TRBV10-3; d_call: TRBD2; clone_size: .; cdr3_aa: CATNGGGQTTGELFF; cdr3_nt: TGTGCCACCAATGGGGGAGGGCAAACCACCGGGGAGCTGTTTTTT
j_call: TRBJ1-3; v_call: TRBV7-2; d_call: .; clone_size: .; cdr3_aa: CASSSYGSSGNTIYF; cdr3_nt: TGTGCCAGCAGCTCGTACGGGTCCTCTGGAAACACCATATATTTT
j_call: TRBJ2-5; v_call: TRBV25-1; d_call: TRBD1; clone_size: .; cdr3_aa: CASSDYAGGIQETQYF; cdr3_nt: TGTGCCAGCAGTGATTATGCAGGGGGTATCCAAGAGACCCAGTACTTC
j_call: TRBJ2-1; v_call: TRBV5-1; d_call: .; clone_size: .; cdr3_aa: CASSLGWGSYNEQFF; cdr3_nt: TGCGCCAGCAGCTTGGGGTGGGGATCCTACAATGAGCAGTTCTTC
j_call: TRBJ1-1; v_call: TRBV6-5; d_call: .; clone_size: once; cdr3_aa: CASSYSTRVNTEAFF; cdr3_nt: TGTGCCAGCAGTTACTCGACCAGGGTGAACACTGAAGCTTTCTTT
j_call: TRBJ2-7; v_call: TRBV4-1; d_call: .; clone_size: few; cdr3_aa: CASKHGSSTEQYF; cdr3_nt: TGCGCCAGCAAACACGGTTCGTCTACCGAGCAGTACTTC
j_call: TRBJ2-7; v_call: TRBV7-9; d_call: TRBD2; clone_size: .; cdr3_aa: CASSGGRSYEQYF; cdr3_nt: TGTGCCAGCTCTGGCGGGAGATCCTACGAGCAGTACTTC
j_call: TRBJ2-5; v_call: TRBV6-5; d_call: .; clone_size: .; cdr3_aa: CASSPPSGAGETQYF; cdr3_nt: TGTGCCAGCAGCCCACCTTCGGGGGCGGGGGAGACCCAGTACTTC
j_call: TRBJ1-1; v_call: TRBV29-1; d_call: .; clone_size: .; cdr3_aa: CSVEVQNTEAFF; cdr3_nt: TGCAGCGTTGAGGTCCAGAACACTGAAGCTTTCTTT
j_call: TRBJ1-6; v_call: TRBV3-1/TRBV3-2; d_call: .; clone_size: few; cdr3_aa: CASSQALDGNSPLHF; cdr3_nt: TGTGCCAGCAGCCAAGCTTTAGACGGGAATTCACCCCTCCACTTT
j_call: TRBJ2-1; v_call: TRBV2; d_call: .; clone_size: .; cdr3_aa: CASQGTYNEQFF; cdr3_nt: TGTGCCAGCCAGGGAACCTACAATGAGCAGTTCTTC
j_call: TRBJ2-5; v_call: TRBV5-6; d_call: .; clone_size: .; cdr3_aa: CASSLRVETQYF; cdr3_nt: TGTGCCAGCAGCTTACGAGTGGAGACCCAGTACTTC
j_call: TRBJ2-1; v_call: TRBV4-3; d_call: .; clone_size: .; cdr3_aa: CASSQVRGVYNEQFF; cdr3_nt: TGCGCCAGCAGCCAAGTAAGGGGGGTCTACAATGAGCAGTTCTTC
j_call: TRBJ2-2; v_call: TRBV11-3; d_call: TRBD2; clone_size: .; cdr3_aa: CASSLRTSGGNTGELFF; cdr3_nt: TGTGCCAGCAGCTTAAGGACTAGCGGGGGAAACACCGGGGAGCTGTTTTTT
j_call: TRBJ1-5; v_call: TRBV19; d_call: .; clone_size: .; cdr3_aa: CASTPGGGYYGNQPQHF; cdr3_nt: TGTGCCAGTACGCCGGGGGGGGGCTACTATGGCAATCAGCCCCAGCATTTT
j_call: TRBJ1-1; v_call: TRBV19; d_call: .; clone_size: .; cdr3_aa: CASSIVWRITEAFF; cdr3_nt: TGTGCCAGTAGTATAGTTTGGCGGATAACTGAAGCTTTCTTT
j_call: TRBJ2-1; v_call: TRBV18; d_call: TRBD2; clone_size: once; cdr3_aa: CASSPPGLVANEQFF; cdr3_nt: TGTGCCAGCTCACCTCCGGGACTAGTAGCCAATGAGCAGTTCTTC
j_call: TRBJ1-1; v_call: TRBV7-2; d_call: .; clone_size: few; cdr3_aa: CASSPRRGGTEAFF; cdr3_nt: TGTGCCAGCAGCCCCCGGCGGGGGGGTACTGAAGCTTTCTTT
j_call: TRBJ2-7; v_call: TRBV6-2/TRBV6-3; d_call: TRBD1; clone_size: .; cdr3_aa: CASSSDRGKYEQYF; cdr3_nt: TGTGCCAGCAGTTCAGACAGGGGGAAGTACGAGCAGTACTTC
j_call: TRBJ2-5; v_call: TRBV7-8; d_call: .; clone_size: few; cdr3_aa: CASSLEMGPRETQYF; cdr3_nt: TGTGCCAGCAGCTTAGAGATGGGTCCCAGGGAGACCCAGTACTTC
j_call: TRBJ1-3; v_call: TRBV30; d_call: .; clone_size: .; cdr3_aa: CAWERENTIYF; cdr3_nt: TGTGCCTGGGAGCGGGAAAACACCATATATTTT
j_call: TRBJ1-1; v_call: TRBV25-1; d_call: .; clone_size: .; cdr3_aa: CASSERAEAFF; cdr3_nt: TGTGCCAGCAGTGAAAGGGCTGAAGCTTTCTTT
j_call: TRBJ2-5; v_call: TRBV10-2; d_call: TRBD2; clone_size: .; cdr3_aa: CASSAAGGETQYF; cdr3_nt: TGCGCCAGCAGTGCAGCGGGGGGGGAGACCCAGTACTTC
j_call: TRBJ2-1; v_call: TRBV5-1; d_call: TRBD1; clone_size: .; cdr3_aa: CASSLYGQGDNEQFF; cdr3_nt: TGCGCCAGCAGCTTGTATGGACAGGGGGACAATGAGCAGTTCTTC
j_call: TRBJ2-1; v_call: TRBV11-1; d_call: .; clone_size: .; cdr3_aa: CASSWAGGVQGEQFF; cdr3_nt: TGTGCCAGCAGCTGGGCCGGAGGGGTCCAGGGTGAGCAGTTCTTC
j_call: TRBJ2-3; v_call: TRBV7-6; d_call: TRBD2; clone_size: .; cdr3_aa: CASSLVAGATDTQYF; cdr3_nt: TGTGCCAGCAGCTTGGTAGCGGGGGCCACAGATACGCAGTATTTT
j_call: TRBJ2-5; v_call: TRBV3-1/TRBV3-2; d_call: .; clone_size: .; cdr3_aa: CTSSQSVLSGVKETQYF; cdr3_nt: TGTACCAGCAGCCAGTCAGTCTTGTCGGGGGTGAAAGAGACCCAGTACTTC
j_call: TRBJ2-5; v_call: TRBV4-3; d_call: TRBD2; clone_size: .; cdr3_aa: CASSQELGGRAGETQYF; cdr3_nt: TGCGCCAGCAGCCAAGAATTGGGAGGGAGGGCGGGGGAGACCCAGTACTTC
j_call: TRBJ1-2; v_call: TRBV6-6; d_call: TRBD1; clone_size: few; cdr3_aa: CASRDRGQSYGYTF; cdr3_nt: TGTGCCAGCAGGGACAGGGGGCAAAGCTATGGCTACACCTTC
j_call: TRBJ2-3; v_call: TRBV10-1; d_call: .; clone_size: .; cdr3_aa: CASSESGRASTDTQYF; cdr3_nt: TGCGCCAGCAGTGAGTCAGGGCGGGCTAGCACAGATACGCAGTATTTT
j_call: TRBJ2-3; v_call: TRBV5-1; d_call: .; clone_size: .; cdr3_aa: CASSPGLSTDTQYF; cdr3_nt: TGCGCCAGCAGCCCGGGACTTTCCACAGATACGCAGTATTTT
j_call: TRBJ1-6; v_call: TRBV6-6; d_call: .; clone_size: few; cdr3_aa: CASSYLAGRTNSPLHF; cdr3_nt: TGTGCCAGCAGTTATTTAGCGGGACGGACTAATTCACCCCTCCACTTT
j_call: TRBJ1-1; v_call: TRBV10-1; d_call: .; clone_size: .; cdr3_aa: CASSESMAPNTEAFF; cdr3_nt: TGCGCCAGCAGTGAATCAATGGCCCCGAACACTGAAGCTTTCTTT